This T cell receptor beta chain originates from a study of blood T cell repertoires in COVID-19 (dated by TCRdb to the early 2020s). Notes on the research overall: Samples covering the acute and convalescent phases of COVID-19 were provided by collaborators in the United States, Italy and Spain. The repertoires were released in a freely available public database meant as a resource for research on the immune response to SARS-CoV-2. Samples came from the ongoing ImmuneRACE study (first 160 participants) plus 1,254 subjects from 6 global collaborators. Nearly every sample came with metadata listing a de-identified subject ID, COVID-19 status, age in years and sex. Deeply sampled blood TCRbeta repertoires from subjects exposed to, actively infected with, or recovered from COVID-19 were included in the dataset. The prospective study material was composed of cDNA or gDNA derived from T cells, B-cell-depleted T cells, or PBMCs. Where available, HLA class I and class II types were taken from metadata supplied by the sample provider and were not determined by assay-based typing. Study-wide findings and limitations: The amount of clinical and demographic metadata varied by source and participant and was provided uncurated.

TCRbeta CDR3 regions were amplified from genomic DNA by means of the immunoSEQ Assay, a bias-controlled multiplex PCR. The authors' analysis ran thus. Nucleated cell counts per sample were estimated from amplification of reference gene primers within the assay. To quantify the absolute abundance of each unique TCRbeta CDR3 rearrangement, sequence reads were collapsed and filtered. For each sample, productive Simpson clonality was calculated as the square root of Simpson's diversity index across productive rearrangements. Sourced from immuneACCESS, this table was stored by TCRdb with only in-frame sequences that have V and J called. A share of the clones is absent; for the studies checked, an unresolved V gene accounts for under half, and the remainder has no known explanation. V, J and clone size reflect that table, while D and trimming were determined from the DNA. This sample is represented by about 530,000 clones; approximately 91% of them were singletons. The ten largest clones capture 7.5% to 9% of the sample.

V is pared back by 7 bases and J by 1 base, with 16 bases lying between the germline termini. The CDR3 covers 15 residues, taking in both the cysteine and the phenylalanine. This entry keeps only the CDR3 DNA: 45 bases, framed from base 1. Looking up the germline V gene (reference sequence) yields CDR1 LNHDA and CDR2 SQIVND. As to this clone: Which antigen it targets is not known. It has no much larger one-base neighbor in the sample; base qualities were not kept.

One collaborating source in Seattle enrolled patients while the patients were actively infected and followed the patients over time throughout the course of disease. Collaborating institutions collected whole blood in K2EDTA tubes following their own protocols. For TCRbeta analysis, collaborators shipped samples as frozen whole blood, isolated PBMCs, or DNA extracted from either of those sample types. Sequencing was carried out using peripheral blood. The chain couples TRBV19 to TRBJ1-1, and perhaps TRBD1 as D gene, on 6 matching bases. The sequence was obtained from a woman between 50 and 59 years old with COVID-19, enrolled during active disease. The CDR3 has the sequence CASTSWGRGNTEAFF. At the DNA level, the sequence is TGTGCCAGTACTTCCTGGGGCAGGGGGAACACTGAAGCTTTCTTT.